The sequence of this T cell receptor (beta chain) was determined in a study of CD8 T cells in ankylosing spondylitis. The V gene end was trimmed by 4 bases and the J gene end by 1 base; junction bases not matched to a gene: 4. This CDR3 region has 17 residues. Germline V CDR1 and CDR2: SEHNR, FQNEAQ (reference sequence). One entry per CDR3 protein, called by TCRdb with MiXCR from the 5' RACE reads. In the table there are more than 30,000 distinct CDR3 sequences, approximately 10% of which are singletons. The receptor's source is a male donor with ankylosing spondylitis. Sequenced sample: synovial fluid, either unsorted or a sorted T cell fraction (not recorded which). This chain connects TRBV7-9 to TRBJ2-2; 12 nucleotides align to TRBD2. The CDR3 nucleotides are TGTGCCAGCAGCTCCAGACTAGCGGGAGTGAACACCGGGGAGCTGTTTTTT. Residues: CASSSRLAGVNTGELFF.